This T cell receptor beta chain appears in the sequencing data of a study of shared clonotypes between healthy human individuals. Findings and limits, study-wide: Tissue TCR repertoires likely differ from these blood-only repertoires. Estimated richness values were generally larger in naive subsets than in memory subsets.

Trimming pared 1 base from V and 3 bases from J, leaving 13 bases between. The CDR3 loop spans 15 amino acids. Germline values: CDR1 SEHNR, CDR2 FQNEAQ (reference sequence). Naive CD8 populations comprised CD45RO-negative cells positively selected for CCR7, excluding terminally differentiated effector memory CD45RA+ cells. Regarding this clone: The antigen is unknown.

Sequencing used immunoSEQ multiplex PCR; TCRdb keeps in-frame clones, though not all of them. The repertoire holds about 820,000 clones, with 80% to 95% as singletons. Sequencing input: naive CD8+ T cells sorted from blood. V gene TRBV7-9 combines with J gene TRBJ2-7; the D gene is possibly TRBD2 (5 bases). The receptor was isolated from a man under 40 in good health. The CDR3 loop is CASSLVGGLSYEQYF. CDR3 coding DNA: TGTGCCAGCAGCTTAGTGGGCGGGCTGAGCTACGAGCAGTACTTC.